This TCR beta chain is drawn from a study of preoperative IRX-2 immunotherapy in early breast cancer. The CDR3 loop spans 14 amino acids. V trimming: 6 bases; J trimming: 4 bases; junction bases outside the gene matches: 9. The V gene's germline CDR1 is MDHEN and CDR2 SYDVKM. Treatment given: preoperative locoregional IRX-2 cytokine immunotherapy. Patients received preoperative, locoregional IRX-2 cytokine immunotherapy in a phase Ib study. Data came from immunoSEQ multiplex PCR; TCRdb stores just in-frame clones and leaves some out. The sample includes around 57,000 clones, 94% of them seen just once.

This TCR derives from a human donor with breast cancer. Collection took place from a patient treated with IRX-2 immunotherapy. The J gene is TRBJ2-7, the V gene TRBV28; 7 positions match TRBD1. This CDR3 is CASRRTGDYYEQYF. The CDR3 DNA reads TGTGCCAGCAGACGGACAGGAGATTATTACGAGCAGTACTTC.